The clone carrying this T cell receptor beta chain appeared a single time. What it recognizes is unknown. CDR1 and CDR2 (germline): SGHTA, FQGNSA. There are 15 residues in the CDR3. Trimming removed 5 bases from V and 0 bases from J; junction bases left unmatched: 4. This entry is derived from a study of blood T cells in healthy people across ages. General study points: Researchers said unsorted PBMCs prevented a conclusive naive versus antigen-experienced comparison. There was no known CMV status for donors, so expanded clonotype changes were possibly confounded. Diversity was higher, and naive CD4+ cells more numerous, in long-lived donors than in aged donors. Getting older went along with TCR beta diversity per million T cells dropping roughly linearly.

Primed by a sample-barcoded 5' primer and a J-beta primer mix, a second PCR proceeded for roughly 7 to 11 cycles. TCRdb reprocessed the 5' RACE reads with MiXCR, giving one entry per CDR3 protein. The sample contains about 970,000 distinct CDR3 sequences, roughly 51% of which appear only once. This sequence originates from an older woman in good health. Sequenced input: blood. V gene TRBV7-2 combines with J gene TRBJ2-7; TRBD2 matches at 10 bases. The chain's CDR3 is CASSISGRGSYEQYF. In nucleotides, the CDR3 is TGTGCCAGCAGCATAAGCGGGAGGGGCTCCTACGAGCAGTACTTC.